These 5 T cell receptor beta chains were all obtained from the same sample, sequenced in a study of identical twins. TCRdb re-analysed the 5' RACE reads in MiXCR, keeping a single row per CDR3 protein. Found here are 420,000 or so distinct CDR3 sequences, roughly 18% of them singletons; the top ten hold about 12%. Input material: naive T cells sorted from blood. The receptors shown here come from a man aged 50-60 years in good health.

The chain links TRBV10-3 to TRBJ2-3; 11 bases are shared with TRBD1. The CDR3 contains 15 residues. Per the germline V gene, CDR1 is ENHRY and CDR2 is SYGVKD. V shed 4 bases and J 4 bases; nucleotides not matched to a gene: 4. CDR3 in DNA: TGTGCCATCAGTGCACCGGGACAGGGGGCAGATACGCAGTATTTT. Protein product: CAISAPGQGADTQYF.

This clonotype was seen only a few times. One base away lies a much larger clone, so this may be a sequencing read error. V usage is TRBV12-3 or TRBV12-4 and J usage is TRBJ1-1; D not resolved. Trimming took off 6 bases at V and 0 bases at J, with 8 bases between the two ends. The CDR3 extends over 13 amino acids. CDR3 in DNA: TGTGCCAGCAGGGAACAGATGAACACTGAAGCTTTCTTT. Translated: CASREQMNTEAFF.

CDR3 residues: CASSFGTSEKLFF. CDR3 in DNA: TGTGCCAGCAGTTTTGGGACATCGGAAAAACTGTTTTTT. The J gene is TRBJ1-4, the V gene TRBV28, with TRBD1 as a possible D gene (6 bases). Germline V gives CDR1 MDHEN, CDR2 SYDVKM. This CDR3 is built from 13 residues. V was pared by 3 bases and J by 8 bases, with 10 bases between.

This chain uses TRBV7-2 with TRBJ2-1; 7 bases match TRBD1. The V segment lost 5 bases and the J segment 0 bases; nucleotides outside the gene matches: 4. The CDR3 extends over 15 amino acids. Germline CDR1 SGHTA, CDR2 FQGNSA. The CDR3: CASSADRASYNEQFF. The CDR3 nucleotides read TGTGCCAGCAGCGCCGACAGGGCCTCCTACAATGAGCAGTTCTTC.

This clonotype was detected many times. CDR3 in amino acids: CSASIRLASDEQFF. DNA of the CDR3: TGCAGTGCTAGTATACGACTAGCTTCCGATGAGCAGTTCTTC. The rearrangement uses TRBV20-1 and TRBJ2-1; 7 bases are shared with TRBD2. Per the germline V gene, CDR1 is DFQATT and CDR2 is SNEGSKA (reference sequence). The CDR3 is 14 amino acids. V shed 3 bases and J 8 bases; nucleotides not matched to a gene: 10.